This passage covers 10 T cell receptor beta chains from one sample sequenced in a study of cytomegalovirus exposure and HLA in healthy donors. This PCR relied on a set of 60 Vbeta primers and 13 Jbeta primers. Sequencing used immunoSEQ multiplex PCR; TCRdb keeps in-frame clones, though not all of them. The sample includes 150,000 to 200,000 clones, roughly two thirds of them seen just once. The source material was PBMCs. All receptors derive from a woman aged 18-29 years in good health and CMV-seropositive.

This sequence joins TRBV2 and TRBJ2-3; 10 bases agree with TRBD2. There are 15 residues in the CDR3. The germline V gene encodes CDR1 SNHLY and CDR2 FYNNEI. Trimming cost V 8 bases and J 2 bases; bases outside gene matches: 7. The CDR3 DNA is TGTGCCAGCGCCCTTAGCGGGGGGCCCACAGATACGCAGTATTTT. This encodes CASALSGGPTDTQYF.

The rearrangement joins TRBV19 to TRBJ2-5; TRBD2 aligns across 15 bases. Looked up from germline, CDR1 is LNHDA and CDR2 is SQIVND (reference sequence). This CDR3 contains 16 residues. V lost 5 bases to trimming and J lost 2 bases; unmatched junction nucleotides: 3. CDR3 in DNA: TGTGCCAGTAGTTCCGGACTAGCGGGGGGGCAAGAGACCCAGTACTTC. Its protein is CASSSGLAGGQETQYF.

This CDR3 reads CATSETSGGEADTQYF. In DNA form, the CDR3 reads TGTGCCACCAGCGAAACTAGCGGGGGGGAGGCAGATACGCAGTATTTT. V and J are TRBV15 and TRBJ2-3; 13 nucleotides agree with TRBD2. The V gene end was trimmed by 5 bases and the J gene end by 4 bases; junction bases not matched to a gene: 6. Per germline, CDR1 LNHNV and CDR2 YYDKDF (reference sequence). CDR3 length equals 16 residues.

CDR3 nucleotides: TGTGCCAGCAGCCCACTCGGGGGTAATTCACCCCTCCACTTT. Its protein product is CASSPLGGNSPLHF. This chain uses TRBV6-6 with TRBJ1-6; D is perhaps TRBD1 (5 bases). Germline CDR1 and CDR2: MNHNY and SVGAGI (reference sequence). V was cut by 6 bases and J by 6 bases, with 12 bases left in between. The CDR3 consists of 14 residues.

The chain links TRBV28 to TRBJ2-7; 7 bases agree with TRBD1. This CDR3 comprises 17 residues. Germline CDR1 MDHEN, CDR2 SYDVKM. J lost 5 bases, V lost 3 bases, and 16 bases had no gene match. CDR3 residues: CASSFNKVPTGADEQYF. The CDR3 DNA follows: TGTGCCAGCAGTTTCAACAAGGTCCCTACAGGGGCGGACGAGCAGTACTTC.

The CDR3 loop is CAWSLPTEGNGYTF. CDR3 sequence (DNA): TGTGCCTGGAGCCTACCGACGGAGGGAAACGGCTACACCTTC. The gene calls are TRBV30 and TRBJ1-2; D gene uncertain. This CDR3 comprises 14 residues. Trimming shortened V by 3 bases and J by 8 bases, and 19 bases separated the two germline ends. The germline gives CDR1 GTSNPN, CDR2 SVGIG (reference sequence).

CDR3 amino acids: CASSLEGAGRYGYTF. The CDR3 nucleotides read TGTGCCAGCAGCTTAGAAGGAGCCGGTCGCTATGGCTACACCTTC. The V gene is TRBV7-8, the J gene TRBJ1-2; D is undetermined. The V gene lost 1 base and the J gene lost 4 bases, with 13 bases spanning the gap. Germline V gene data show CDR1 as SGHVS and CDR2 as FQNEAQ. This CDR3 spans 15 amino acids.

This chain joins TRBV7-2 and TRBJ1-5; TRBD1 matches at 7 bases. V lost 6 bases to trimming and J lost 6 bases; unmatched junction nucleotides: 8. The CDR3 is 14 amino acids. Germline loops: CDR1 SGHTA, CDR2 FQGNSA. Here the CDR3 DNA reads TGTGCCAGCAGTCGACAGGGAGGAATTCAGCCCCAGCATTTT. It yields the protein CASSRQGGIQPQHF.

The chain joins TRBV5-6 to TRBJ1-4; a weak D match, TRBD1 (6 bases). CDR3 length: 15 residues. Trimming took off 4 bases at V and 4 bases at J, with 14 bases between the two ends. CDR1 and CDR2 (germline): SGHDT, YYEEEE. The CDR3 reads CASSDDLGGNEKLFF. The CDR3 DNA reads TGTGCCAGCAGCGACGACTTAGGGGGTAATGAAAAACTGTTTTTT. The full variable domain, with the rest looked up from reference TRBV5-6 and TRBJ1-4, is DAGVTQSPTHLIKTRGQQVTLRCSPKSGHDTVSWYQQALGQGPQFIFQYYEEEERQRGNFPDRFSGHQFPNYSSELNVNALLLGDSALYLCASSDDLGGNEKLFFGSGTQLSVL.

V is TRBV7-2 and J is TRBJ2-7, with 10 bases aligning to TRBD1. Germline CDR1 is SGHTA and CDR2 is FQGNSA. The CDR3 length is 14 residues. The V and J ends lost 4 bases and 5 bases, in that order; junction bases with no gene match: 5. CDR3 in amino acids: CASSYRQGANEQYF. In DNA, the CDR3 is TGTGCCAGCAGCTACCGACAGGGGGCGAACGAGCAGTACTTC.